This TCR beta chain was captured by sequencing in a study of T-cell reconstitution after alpha-beta-depleted transplantation in children (dated by TCRdb to the mid-2010s). Background on the whole study: Using TCR repertoire profiling, the study followed T-cell immune reconstitution in a quantitative way in children after TCRalphabeta/CD19-depleted allogeneic hematopoietic cell transplantation.

The method behind the library was PCR. The instrument given in TCRdb is Illumina HiSeq 2500. TCR libraries were prepared with molecular barcoding, using unique molecular identifiers to normalize TCRbeta repertoire quantification. In-frame beta chains were kept once TCRdb had trimmed the public reads at Q25 with fastp and called clones with MiXCR. Entries that share a CDR3 protein sequence are merged under the most common genes and DNA. In all, the sample holds just under 350,000 distinct CDR3 sequences, and around 16% of those were seen once. In total, the top ten clones hold about 41% of the sample. General conclusions and limits of the study: Hyperexpanded clone frequencies declined over subsequent months; after one year, T-cell counts and TCRbeta diversity were mostly attributed to newly produced T cells. About two months after transplant, the apparently early recovery of alphabetaT-cell counts reportedly depended on just several hundred clones that had expanded rapidly and came from non-depleted graft cells. The high TCRbeta diversity at day 60 in some patients was ascribed to recipient T cells and intrathymic progenitors that had survived conditioning.

The table lists this clonotype with a few counts. There is no known antigen for this receptor. Within one base of it there is no much larger clone, and no base qualities were kept. Ends trimmed: V by 5 bases, J by 3 bases; bases unmatched to a gene: 3. Based on the germline V gene (reference sequence), the CDR1 and CDR2 sequences are DFQATT and SNEGSKA. From cysteine to phenylalanine, the CDR3 is 12 amino acids long. CDR3 DNA is the only sequence kept; it has 36 bases, read in frame from the first base. This sample's treatment or condition label indicates: allogeneic hematopoietic cell transplantation with graft depleted of TCRalphabeta T cells and CD19 B cells. TCRalphabeta/CD19-depleted allogeneic hematopoietic cell grafts were given to the transplant recipients, all of whom were children.

This sequence uses TRBV20-1 and TRBJ2-5, with 7 central nucleotides matching TRBD1. The clonotype was recovered from a male patient under 10 years old who had a stem cell transplant for acute lymphoblastic leukemia, so the T cells may come from the graft donor. The sequencing used PBMCs, mostly from graft donor cells, collected 360 days after TCRalphabeta/CD19-depleted stem cell transplant. CDR3 sequence: CSAGTAKETQYF. The nucleotide sequence reads TGCAGTGCTGGGACAGCAAAAGAGACCCAGTACTTC.